This TCR beta chain stems from a study of beta chain features in type 1 diabetes (dated by TCRdb to between 2017 and 2018). Broadly, across the study: No differences in mean age, gender distribution, total cell number or subset yield were found between patients and healthy donors. A total of 100 million to 140 million sorted cells were examined across all samples, and the number of cells per subset was strongly correlated with RNA yield. Naive and central memory subsets were obtained from all 28 donors, but regulatory and stem cell-like memory subsets were isolated from only 8 patients and roughly 8 healthy donors. In the study, TCRB repertoires of sorted circulating CD4+ T cell subsets from recently diagnosed type 1 diabetes patients were compared with those of matched healthy donors.

The CDR3 covers 16 residues, taking in both the cysteine and the phenylalanine. Only the CDR3 DNA stays, 48 bases, in frame from base 1. V loses 3 bases of germline sequence and J loses 6 bases, and the interval between the two ends is 18 bases. CDR1 and CDR2 (MGHRA, YSYEKL) derive from the germline V gene. From each donor, a single peripheral blood sample of around 120 mL on average was drawn into heparinised tubes. Using a panel that included CD45RO, CCR7, CD25, CD127, CD95 and CD27, naive, central memory, regulatory and stem cell-like memory CD4+ T cells were sorted on a BD FACSAria II. Every sorted population had a purity above 98%. PBMCs were isolated immediately by Lymphoprep density gradient centrifugation and stained directly without culture. So that batch effects would be minimized, each experiment stained and sorted samples in pairs, pairing one healthy donor with one patient. Findings and caveats that apply to the study as a whole: Patients with type 1 diabetes made fewer insertions and deleted more nucleotides at VDJ recombination sites, implying thymic rearrangement abnormalities. Because the HLA sub-analyses included only small numbers of individuals, any influence of HLA type on TCRB rearrangement was left unresolved. PCR might favor shorter templates, but patient and control samples were amplified and corrected together, so any skew would affect both groups equally. Because cDNA was sequenced instead of genomic DNA, highly expressing activated cells could be over-represented, though the groups showed no difference in activation or CD3 levels. In all four CD4+ subsets, TCRB CDR3 length was moderately but significantly shorter in type 1 diabetes patients. Naive, central memory and regulatory TCRB repertoires appeared to be more alike among patients than among healthy donors.

The entire isolated RNA was reverse transcribed using the High Capacity cDNA Reverse Transcription Kit, and thus expressed TCRB transcripts were sequenced. Naive, central memory and regulatory T cell samples underwent deep immunoSEQ sequencing, averaging around 3.9 million total reads per sample. Sorted cells were lysed in RLT buffer, and RNA was extracted using DNase-treated RNeasy Micro or Mini kits according to cell number. Each cell subset was processed on its own to prevent cross-contamination, while patient and healthy donor samples were processed together. The immunoSEQ multiplex PCR was used to amplify TCRB sequences from cDNA, yielding 87-bp fragments that span the CDR3 region. Amplicons were sequenced on the Illumina HiSeq platform. In the source study's methods: Synthetic template baselines were used to correct PCR bias computationally, reads within Hamming distance 2 were collapsed together, and singletons that could not be merged were discarded. Reads were aligned against IMGT so that V, D and J genes, CDR3 length and insertions or deletions at six rearrangement sites could be assigned. Within each subset, clonotype counts were normalized to sorted cell number, after which true diversity and Gini coefficients were computed with the tcR R package. The overlap coefficient, calculated on TCRB nucleotide sequences, was used to measure repertoire sharing. Out-of-frame TCRB sequences from naive cells were analyzed as a proxy for the pre-selection repertoire. TCRdb holds this immuneACCESS table with in-frame rearrangements only. Some clones are missing; in checked studies, unresolved V genes explain under half, and the rest has no known cause. That table is the source of V, J and clone size, and D and trimming were worked out from the DNA. The sample has about 400,000 clones on record, roughly 13% of them singletons. About 0.01% of the sample is held by the ten biggest clonotypes.

Points on this clone: Its specific antigen is unknown. Within one base of it there is no much larger clone, and no base qualities were kept.

This TCR derives from a woman in her late teens or twenties with type 1 diabetes. Input material: naive CD4+ T cells from blood. In the paper's terms, the cell subset or site label means: true naive CD4+ T cells. The V gene is TRBV4-1 and the J gene is TRBJ1-5; the D gene cannot be named for sure. The DNA sequence follows: TGCGCCAGCAGCCACCCCCTTAGCGGATTGGGTCAGCCCCAGCATTTT. It is translated as CASSHPLSGLGQPQHF.